This passage covers 25 T cell receptor beta chains from one sample sequenced in a study of OX40 agonist ivuxolimab in advanced cancers. Assay: immunoSEQ multiplex PCR; the TCRdb copy retains only in-frame clones and omits some. The repertoire consists of 100,000 to 130,000 clones, with approximately 89% occurring once and the leading ten covering under 0.85%. The sample consisted of CD4+ or CD8+ T cells sorted from blood, taken in a trial of the OX40 agonist ivuxolimab. These receptors all come from an adult with an advanced solid tumor such as melanoma, head and neck, liver or kidney cancer.

CDR3 sequence: CASSSRAGTSTVRETQYF. DNA for the CDR3: TGTGCCAGCAGCTCCCGAGCAGGGACTAGTACTGTTCGGGAGACCCAGTACTTC. The rearrangement uses TRBV21-1 and TRBJ2-5; whether TRBD2, the table's D call, matches the DNA was not checked. TRBV21-1 is a pseudogene. The CDR3 extends over 18 amino acids.

The chain links TRBV2 to TRBJ1-6; unclear D gene. The CDR3 is 14 amino acids. Germline V gives CDR1 SNHLY, CDR2 FYNNEI. V was clipped by 3 bases and J by 10 bases, with 13 bases between them. For the CDR3, the DNA is TGTGCCAGCAGTGAGGAGACCGGAATATCACCCCTCCACTTT. Its protein is CASSEETGISPLHF.

V is TRBV28 and J is TRBJ1-2; TRBD1 is a possible D gene (5 bases). The V gene lost 7 bases and the J gene lost 2 bases, with 14 bases spanning the gap. The CDR3 extends over 14 amino acids. CDR1 and CDR2 from the germline V gene are MDHEN and SYDVKM. The CDR3 region is CASKAQGINYGYTF. CDR3 sequence (DNA): TGTGCCAGCAAGGCCCAGGGCATCAACTATGGCTACACCTTC.

V gene TRBV27 combines with J gene TRBJ2-3, with D perhaps TRBD1 (8 bases). The germline V gene encodes CDR1 MNHEY and CDR2 SMNVEV (reference sequence). Trimming removed 5 bases at V and 3 bases at J, with 15 bases between. The CDR3 covers 15 residues. The CDR3, as DNA: TGTGCCAGCAGTCAACAGGGGGGGAGAACAGATACGCAGTATTTT. This sequence encodes CASSQQGGRTDTQYF.

Remarks on this clone: The junction does not match germline at one end; this may be a read error. The chain has TRBV6-1 and TRBJ1-2; D possibly corresponds to TRBD1 (6 bases). The CDR3 is 13 residues long. Germline lookup yields CDR1 MNHNS and CDR2 SASEGT. The CDR3 coding sequence is TGTGCCATCAGTGATGGGGGCCCGAGAGGCTACACCTTC. Residues: CAISDGGPRGYTF.

V gene TRBV7-9 combines with J gene TRBJ1-4, with a weak D call TRBD1 (5 bases). The germline CDR1 and CDR2 sequences are SEHNR and FQNEAQ (reference sequence). The CDR3 has 17 amino acids. Between the trimmed V and J ends, which lost 6 bases and 1 base, there was a span of 18 bases. CDR3 in DNA: TGTGCCAGCAGTCATTGGGGAGACGGGGGAACTAATGAAAAACTGTTTTTT. The encoded protein is CASSHWGDGGTNEKLFF.

The genes are TRBV11-3 and TRBJ1-3; the D is unclear. Deletions cut 5 bases from V and 4 bases from J, with 15 bases between. Germline assignment: CDR1 SGHNT and CDR2 YENEEA. The CDR3 length is 15 residues. The CDR3 coding sequence is TGTGCCAGCAGCCGTCAGCCGGCTGAGGGAAACACCATATATTTT. It translates to CASSRQPAEGNTIYF.

This clone was observed a single time. This rearrangement joins TRBV4-1 to TRBJ1-2; 11 bases align to TRBD1. The CDR3 length is 13 residues. The J segment lost 7 bases and the V segment lost 3 bases, leaving 1 base of the junction unmatched. From germline, CDR1 is MGHRA and CDR2 YSYEKL. CDR3 nucleotides: TGCGCCAGCAGCCAGGGGACAGGGGGTGGCTACACCTTC. This codes for CASSQGTGGGYTF.

This rearrangement joins TRBV11-2 to TRBJ2-7; 7 bases are a match to TRBD1. Germline CDR1 is SGHAT and CDR2 is FQNNGV. CDR3 length: 15 residues. Trimming removed 1 base from V and 2 bases from J; junction bases left unmatched: 5. The CDR3 nucleotides read TGTGCCAGCAGCTTAGGGTCAACAGGGGCCTACGAGCAGTACTTC. Translated, it gives CASSLGSTGAYEQYF.

The chain is built from TRBV11-1 and TRBJ2-7; 11 positions match TRBD2. J was trimmed by 2 bases and V by 5 bases; bases with no gene match: 5. The V gene's germline CDR1 is SGHAT and CDR2 FQDESV (reference sequence). CDR3 length: 15 amino acids. The CDR3 sequence: CASSETSGEAYEQYF. The CDR3 DNA follows: TGTGCCAGCAGCGAGACTAGCGGGGAGGCCTACGAGCAGTACTTC.

The chain recombines TRBV7-9 with TRBJ1-1; D is ambiguous. Trimming cost V 4 bases and J 10 bases, with 13 bases left between them. CDR1 is SEHNR, CDR2 FQNEAQ, per germline (reference sequence). The CDR3 spans 12 residues. CDR3 sequence reads: CASSYLQGRAFF. The CDR3 nucleotides read TGTGCCAGCAGCTACCTACAAGGGCGAGCTTTCTTT.

This sequence joins TRBV5-1 and TRBJ1-1, with TRBD1 identical over 7 bases. Germline V gives CDR1 SGHRS, CDR2 YFSETQ. The CDR3 totals 14 residues. The trim removed 7 bases at V and 4 bases at J, leaving 10 bases unmatched. The CDR3 nucleotides are TGCGCCAGCCGCCAGGGGGAGAAATTCACTGAAGCTTTCTTT. Residues: CASRQGEKFTEAFF. Looking up the rest from reference TRBV5-1 and TRBJ1-1 gives the full variable domain: KAGVTQTPRYLIKTRGQQVTLSCSPISGHRSVSWYQQTPGQGLQFLFEYFSETQRNKGNFPGRFSGRQFSNSRSEMNVSTLELGDSALYLCASRQGEKFTEAFFGQGTRLTVV.

This chain connects TRBV27 to TRBJ1-5; 9 bases fit TRBD1. The CDR3 extends over 15 amino acids. V lost 4 bases, J lost 9 bases, and 10 bases stayed unmatched. Looked up from germline, CDR1 is MNHEY and CDR2 is SMNVEV (reference sequence). CDR3 sequence reads: CASSWNTGGGWPQHF. In nucleotides, the CDR3 is TGTGCCAGCAGTTGGAACACAGGGGGCGGGTGGCCCCAGCATTTT.

The chain is built from TRBV7-9 and TRBJ1-2, with TRBD1 matching 8 bases. The CDR3 length is 15 residues. V trimming: 3 bases; J trimming: 4 bases; junction bases outside the gene matches: 7. Germline-derived CDR1 and CDR2 are SEHNR and FQNEAQ (reference sequence). CDR3 DNA: TGTGCCAGCAGCTTCGCCATGACAGGGGTCTATGGCTACACCTTC. This encodes CASSFAMTGVYGYTF.

The chain employs TRBV7-6 and TRBJ2-5; D is possibly TRBD2 (6 bases). The germline V gene encodes CDR1 SGHVS and CDR2 FNYEAQ. CDR3 length: 15 residues. The V and J ends lost 4 bases and 9 bases respectively, with 21 bases between them. CDR3 coding DNA: TGTGCCAGCAGCTCCCCGGGACTCGAAACGATGGCCCAGTACTTC. Protein sequence: CASSSPGLETMAQYF.

In the case of this clone: The same CDR3 is also encoded by other DNA sequences in this sample. V usage is TRBV7-2 and J usage is TRBJ2-7; D is unresolved. Trimming pared 2 bases from V and 0 bases from J, leaving 2 bases between. The CDR3 is 12 amino acids. CDR1 and CDR2 from the germline V gene are SGHTA and FQGNSA. The CDR3 protein is CASSLTSYEQYF. For the CDR3, the DNA is TGTGCCAGCAGCTTAACCTCCTACGAGCAGTACTTC.

The chain links TRBV10-1 to TRBJ2-3, with a tentative D call TRBD2 (6 bases). Trimming cost V 0 bases and J 1 base, with 8 bases left between them. The length of the CDR3 is 15 residues. Germline lookup yields CDR1 WNHNN and CDR2 SYGVQD (reference sequence). Here the CDR3 DNA reads TGCGCCAGCAGTGAGTCGTCTAGCGGCACAGATACGCAGTATTTT. Translation gives CASSESSSGTDTQYF.

The rearrangement links TRBV11-2 to TRBJ2-5; tentative D call: TRBD1 (5 bases). The tail of the sequence fits TRBJ2-7 better, so the J call may be wrong. Germline V gene sequence: CDR1 SGHAT, CDR2 FQNNGV. This CDR3 has 14 amino acids. The CDR3 coding sequence is TGTGCCAGCAGCCCAAGGGGTACACCCTACGAGCAGTACTTC. Translating it yields CASSPRGTPYEQYF.

This clone was recorded only once. The V and J genes are TRBV9 and TRBJ2-5; 12 nucleotides align to TRBD2. V lost 0 bases, J lost 1 base, and 7 bases stayed unmatched. Germline values: CDR1 SGDLS, CDR2 YYNGEE. The CDR3 extends over 18 amino acids. The CDR3 DNA follows: TGTGCCAGCAGCGTAGCGGCTACTAGCGGGGGGCCCCAAGAGACCCAGTACTTC. Protein: CASSVAATSGGPQETQYF. Full variable domain (remainder filled in from reference TRBV9 and TRBJ2-5): DSGVTQTPKHLITATGQRVTLRCSPRSGDLSVYWYQQSLDQGLQFLIQYYNGEERAKGNILERFSAQQFPDLHSELNLSSLELGDSALYFCASSVAATSGGPQETQYFGPGTRLLVL.

V and J are TRBV19 and TRBJ1-1; 11 positions agree with TRBD1. Germline lookup yields CDR1 LNHDA and CDR2 SQIVND (reference sequence). The J segment lost 5 bases and the V segment lost 7 bases, leaving 6 bases of the junction unmatched. This CDR3 has 14 amino acids. The CDR3 spells CASMDRGLGTEAFF. As DNA, the CDR3 is TGTGCCAGTATGGACAGGGGGCTTGGGACTGAAGCTTTCTTT. The full variable domain, completed using reference TRBV19 and TRBJ1-1, is DGGITQSPKYLFRKEGQNVTLSCEQNLNHDAMYWYRQDPGQGLRLIYYSQIVNDFQKGDIAEGYSVSREKKESFPLTVTSAQKNPTAFYLCASMDRGLGTEAFFGQGTRLTVV.

J is TRBJ2-2 and V is TRBV30, with D unclear. Germline CDR1 GTSNPN, CDR2 SVGIG (reference sequence). V was clipped by 2 bases and J by 4 bases, with 8 bases between them. CDR3 length: 13 amino acids. The CDR3 sequence: CAWSTQRTGELFF. The CDR3, as DNA: TGTGCCTGGAGTACGCAGCGCACCGGGGAGCTGTTTTTT.

The gene calls are TRBV9 and TRBJ2-7; 8 positions agree with TRBD2. Per the germline V gene, CDR1 is SGDLS and CDR2 is YYNGEE. Losses at the gene ends were 4 bases for V and 0 bases for J; bases not matched to a gene: 6. This CDR3 comprises 15 residues. The DNA of the CDR3 is TGTGCCAGCAGCCAGAGCCTAGCGGGCTCCTACGAGCAGTACTTC. This translates into CASSQSLAGSYEQYF.

The chain has TRBV6-4 and TRBJ2-3, with 7 positions matching TRBD1. V trimming: 5 bases; J trimming: 0 bases; junction bases outside the gene matches: 11. This CDR3 region has 17 residues. Germline-derived CDR1 and CDR2 are MRHNA and SNTAGT. The CDR3 spells CASSSTAGGTSTDTQYF. In DNA, the CDR3 is TGTGCCAGCAGTTCTACGGCAGGGGGAACTAGCACAGATACGCAGTATTTT.

V gene TRBV27 combines with J gene TRBJ1-2; D gene unclear. Germline V lookup: CDR1 MNHEY, CDR2 SMNVEV (reference sequence). Trimming left V 0 bases short and J 5 bases short, with 22 bases between. The CDR3 contains 18 residues. This chain's CDR3 is CASSLSWVAANEGYGYTF. The CDR3 coding sequence is TGTGCCAGCAGTTTATCTTGGGTGGCAGCCAACGAGGGTTATGGCTACACCTTC.

V usage is TRBV29-1 and J usage is TRBJ2-7; TRBD1 or TRBD2 may be the D gene (5 bases each). V lost 6 bases, J lost 3 bases, and 9 bases lay in between. The CDR3 spans 11 residues. Germline V gene lookup returns CDR1 SQVTM and CDR2 ANQGSEA. The CDR3 region is CSVGTSYEQYF. The DNA of the CDR3 is TGCAGCGTCGGGACGAGCTACGAGCAGTACTTC.